Below, 31 T cell receptor beta chains from the same sample are listed, as sequenced in a study of tumor-infiltrating T cells and Merkel cell polyomavirus. Looking at the study overall: The T cells studied were CD8+ and recognized the Merkel cell polyomavirus KLL epitope.

TCRdb's table, derived via immunoSEQ multiplex PCR, lists solely in-frame clones and lacks some. The sample has around 25,000 clones; 70% to 90% are singletons. Immunohistochemistry showed robust Merkel cell polyomavirus Large T antigen staining in every patient's tumor. Sequencing was carried out using lymph node tissue. The receptor source for this set is a man aged 50 to 59 with Merkel cell carcinoma.

The chain links TRBV7-9 to TRBJ1-5; D not resolved. V was shortened by 5 bases and J by 4 bases, with 9 bases between the two germline ends. The CDR3 extends over 13 amino acids. Germline CDR1 is SEHNR and CDR2 is FQNEAQ (reference sequence). This CDR3 reads CASSALTNQPQHF. The CDR3 DNA reads TGTGCCAGCAGCGCCCTTACTAATCAGCCCCAGCATTTT.

The gene calls are TRBV28 and TRBJ2-7, with D possibly matching TRBD2 (5 bases). The CDR3 extends over 17 amino acids. Trimming left V 2 bases short and J 5 bases short, with 22 bases between. Germline lookup yields CDR1 MDHEN and CDR2 SYDVKM. The CDR3 here is CASSLSRGSASQDEQYF. The CDR3 nucleotides read TGTGCCAGCAGTTTAAGTCGTGGTAGCGCCTCCCAGGACGAGCAGTACTTC.

This rearrangement joins TRBV9 to TRBJ1-3, with 7 positions matching TRBD1. J was trimmed by 4 bases and V by 0 bases; bases with no gene match: 13. Germline V gives CDR1 SGDLS, CDR2 YYNGEE. This CDR3 region has 18 residues. Here the CDR3 reads CASSVDPGNIQGGNTIYF. CDR3 in DNA: TGTGCCAGCAGCGTAGACCCCGGGAATATACAGGGGGGAAACACCATATATTTT.

J is TRBJ2-7 and V is TRBV7-9; TRBD1 might be the D (6 bases). Germline CDR1 is SEHNR and CDR2 is FQNEAQ (reference sequence). There are 16 residues in the CDR3. Trimming cost V 1 base and J 3 bases, with 16 bases left between them. CDR3: CASSLVTGQPNYEQYF. The DNA of the CDR3 is TGTGCCAGCAGCTTAGTTACAGGACAGCCAAACTACGAGCAGTACTTC.

The V and J genes are TRBV7-3 and TRBJ2-3, with 9 bases lining up with TRBD2. The V segment lost 5 bases and the J segment 4 bases; nucleotides outside the gene matches: 7. The V gene's germline CDR1 is SGHTA and CDR2 FQGTGA. The CDR3 is made up of 15 amino acids. CDR3 residues: CASSPEAGGADTQYF. CDR3 nucleotides: TGTGCCAGCAGCCCGGAAGCGGGGGGAGCAGATACGCAGTATTTT.

V gene TRBV6-5 combines with J gene TRBJ1-4; a possible D gene is TRBD1 (5 bases). The CDR3 consists of 15 residues. The V gene's germline CDR1 is MNHEY and CDR2 SVGAGI. V lost 1 base to trimming and J lost 5 bases, with 11 bases between them. CDR3 sequence reads: CASSYLGRENEKLFF. Written as DNA, the CDR3 is TGTGCCAGCAGTTACTTGGGCAGGGAAAATGAAAAACTGTTTTTT.

The chain combines TRBV29-1 with TRBJ1-2; D ambiguous. Germline V CDR1 and CDR2: SQVTM, ANQGSEA. There are 11 residues in the CDR3. V was cut by 4 bases and J by 2 bases, with 5 bases left in between. The CDR3 loop is CSVGGNYGYTF. CDR3 bases: TGCAGCGTTGGAGGGAACTATGGCTACACCTTC.

The genes are TRBV5-4 and TRBJ1-4, with D perhaps TRBD1 (5 bases). Trimming took off 1 base at V and 7 bases at J, with 11 bases between the two ends. The CDR3 consists of 14 residues. CDR1 is SGHNT and CDR2 is YYREEE in the germline V gene (reference sequence). CDR3 in amino acids: CASSLKGAVEKLFF. The CDR3 DNA is TGTGCCAGCAGCTTGAAAGGGGCGGTTGAAAAACTGTTTTTT.

This chain uses TRBV7-2 with TRBJ1-2; 8 nucleotides agree with TRBD1. Germline CDR1 reads SGHTA; CDR2 reads FQGNSA. Germline trimming cut 5 bases from V and 1 base from J; bases unmatched to any gene: 6. The CDR3 consists of 15 residues. The CDR3 is CASSIGQGGNYGYTF. The CDR3 coding sequence is TGTGCCAGCAGCATCGGACAGGGAGGTAACTATGGCTACACCTTC. Full variable domain (outside the CDR3, taken from reference TRBV7-2 and TRBJ1-2): GAGVSQSPSNKVTEKGKDVELRCDPISGHTALYWYRQSLGQGLEFLIYFQGNSAPDKSGLPSDRFSAERTGGSVSTLTIQRTQQEDSAVYLCASSIGQGGNYGYTFGSGTRLTVV.

J is TRBJ2-3 and V is TRBV6-5, with D maybe TRBD1 (6 bases). V was trimmed by 6 bases and J by 6 bases, leaving 10 bases between them. Germline loops: CDR1 MNHEY, CDR2 SVGAGI. The CDR3 runs to 12 residues. Written as DNA, the CDR3 is TGTGCCAGCAGGTCCCAGGGGGATACGCAGTATTTT. Protein: CASRSQGDTQYF.

The V gene is TRBV19, the J gene TRBJ2-7; TRBD2 is a possible D gene (5 bases). Germline CDR1 is LNHDA and CDR2 is SQIVND (reference sequence). V was cut by 5 bases and J by 1 base, with 15 bases left in between. The CDR3 spans 15 residues. In DNA form, the CDR3 reads TGTGCCAGTAGTTTGAACGGGATATCTTCCTACGAGCAGTACTTC. Its translation: CASSLNGISSYEQYF.

Only one count was recorded for this clone. V and J are TRBV19 and TRBJ1-2; tentative D call: TRBD1 (5 bases). The CDR3 length is 13 residues. V was cut by 10 bases and J by 8 bases, with 20 bases left in between. The germline gives CDR1 LNHDA, CDR2 SQIVND (reference sequence). The CDR3 spells CATNVGREDGYTF. CDR3 in DNA: TGTGCCACTAACGTGGGGCGGGAGGACGGCTACACCTTC.

The J gene is TRBJ2-7, the V gene TRBV9; 11 bases align to TRBD1. This CDR3 region has 15 residues. J lost 2 bases, V lost 4 bases, and 5 bases had no gene match. The germline CDR1 and CDR2 sequences are SGDLS and YYNGEE. The CDR3 sequence is CASSPRGQGAYEQYF. CDR3 in DNA: TGTGCCAGCAGCCCAAGGGGACAGGGGGCCTACGAGCAGTACTTC.

The chain employs TRBV9 and TRBJ2-5; 10 bases are a match to TRBD2. Germline CDR1 is SGDLS and CDR2 is YYNGEE. The V segment lost 4 bases and the J segment 4 bases; nucleotides outside the gene matches: 7. The CDR3 is made up of 15 amino acids. The CDR3, as DNA: TGTGCCAGCAGCTCCAGCGGGGGGGCAGGAGAGACCCAGTACTTC. Encoded protein: CASSSSGGAGETQYF.

The chain links TRBV7-8 to TRBJ1-1; D gene uncertain. The CDR3 loop spans 14 amino acids. V lost 3 bases and J lost 1, with 9 bases in between. CDR1 is SGHVS, CDR2 FQNEAQ, per germline. The chain's CDR3 is CASSFSETNTEAFF. The DNA for the CDR3 is TGTGCCAGCAGCTTTTCGGAGACGAACACTGAAGCTTTCTTT.

The chain employs TRBV11-2 and TRBJ1-1, with TRBD1 matching over 7 bases. CDR1 is SGHAT, CDR2 FQNNGV, per germline. The CDR3 is made up of 15 amino acids. The V and J ends lost 5 bases and 1 base, in that order; junction bases with no gene match: 7. CDR3 loop: CASSPRQGGNTEAFF. The CDR3 DNA reads as TGTGCCAGCAGCCCCCGACAGGGTGGGAACACTGAAGCTTTCTTT. The full variable domain, rest sourced from reference TRBV11-2 and TRBJ1-1, is EAGVAQSPRYKIIEKRQSVAFWCNPISGHATLYWYQQILGQGPKLLIQFQNNGVVDDSQLPKDRFSAERLKGVDSTLKIQPAKLEDSAVYLCASSPRQGGNTEAFFGQGTRLTVV.

This chain joins TRBV7-9 and TRBJ2-5; no clear D gene. Trimming removed 5 bases at V and 4 bases at J, with 14 bases between. There are 14 residues in the CDR3. Germline V gene data show CDR1 as SEHNR and CDR2 as FQNEAQ (reference sequence). CDR3 DNA: TGTGCCAGCAGCCAGGCCTGGGTTGGAGAGACCCAGTACTTC. The encoded protein is CASSQAWVGETQYF.

This clone showed up just once. V gene TRBV5-5 combines with J gene TRBJ1-1, with TRBD1 matching 10 bases. The J segment lost 4 bases and the V segment lost 3 bases, leaving 12 bases of the junction unmatched. CDR3 length: 17 amino acids. Germline V gives CDR1 SGHKS, CDR2 YYEKEE (reference sequence). CDR3 DNA: TGTGCCAGCAGCTCGATGGGGACAGGGGTAAGAAGCACTGAAGCTTTCTTT. Translating gives CASSSMGTGVRSTEAFF.

V is TRBV27 and J is TRBJ2-1; 9 bases align to TRBD2. CDR3 length equals 14 residues. Losses at the gene ends were 10 bases for V and 2 bases for J; bases not matched to a gene: 6. Per the germline V gene, CDR1 is MNHEY and CDR2 is SMNVEV (reference sequence). The DNA of the CDR3 is TGTGCCACCTTAGCGGGAGTGGCCTACAATGAGCAGTTCTTC. This encodes CATLAGVAYNEQFF.

The gene calls are TRBV5-1 and TRBJ1-1, with D perhaps matching TRBD1 (6 bases). Looked up from germline, CDR1 is SGHRS and CDR2 is YFSETQ. Trimming took off 4 bases at V and 1 base at J, with 11 bases between the two ends. The CDR3 contains 14 residues. For the CDR3, the DNA is TGCGCCAGCAGCCCAGGACAGTCGAACACTGAAGCTTTCTTT. This gives the protein CASSPGQSNTEAFF.

The chain carries TRBV30 and TRBJ2-3, with TRBD2 matching over 9 bases. Germline trimming cut 4 bases from V and 0 bases from J; bases unmatched to any gene: 17. This CDR3 has 19 amino acids. CDR1 GTSNPN and CDR2 SVGIG come from the germline V gene (reference sequence). The CDR3 spells CAWTAEKMSGRTSTDTQYF. Here the CDR3 DNA reads TGTGCCTGGACAGCGGAAAAAATGAGCGGGAGGACTAGCACAGATACGCAGTATTTT. Full variable domain (missing parts from reference TRBV30 and TRBJ2-3): SQTIHQWPATLVQPVGSPLSLECTVEGTSNPNLYWYRQAAGRGLQLLFYSVGIGQISSEVPQNLSASRPQDRQFILSSKKLLLSDSGFYLCAWTAEKMSGRTSTDTQYFGPGTRLTVL.

DNA for the CDR3: TGTGCCAGCAGTTTGGAGTATAGCACAGATACGCAGTATTTT. It translates to CASSLEYSTDTQYF. The gene calls are TRBV27 and TRBJ2-3; D not resolved. CDR1 is MNHEY and CDR2 is SMNVEV in the germline V gene (reference sequence). The CDR3 length is 14 residues. V dropped 3 bases and J dropped 0 bases, with 7 bases sitting between them.

Only one count was recorded for this clone. This rearrangement joins TRBV7-9 to TRBJ1-1, with a tentative D call TRBD1 (5 bases). Germline CDR1 is SEHNR and CDR2 is FQNEAQ (reference sequence). The V and J ends lost 7 bases and 6 bases respectively, with 24 bases between them. This CDR3 region has 16 residues. The CDR3 DNA reads TGTGCCAGCACCCCCAGGCAGCCCGGGGGTGGGTCTGAAGCTTTCTTT. It encodes CASTPRQPGGGSEAFF.

V gene TRBV7-9 combines with J gene TRBJ1-5; TRBD1 matches at 7 bases. The CDR3 is made up of 16 amino acids. CDR1 and CDR2 from the germline V gene are SEHNR and FQNEAQ (reference sequence). The V segment lost 5 bases and the J segment 4 bases; nucleotides outside the gene matches: 11. Here the CDR3 reads CASSIGGTVGNQPQHF. CDR3 DNA: TGTGCCAGCAGCATAGGCGGGACAGTGGGGAATCAGCCCCAGCATTTT.

V and J are TRBV28 and TRBJ2-5; possible D gene TRBD2, 6 bases. The J call could be wrong; TRBJ2-7 is a better fit for the DNA end. From germline, CDR1 is MDHEN and CDR2 SYDVKM. The CDR3 covers 15 residues. The DNA for the CDR3 is TGTGCCAGCAGTTTATATTTCCCCGGGGGAAGCGAGCAGTACTTC. Its translation: CASSLYFPGGSEQYF.

This clone appeared a single time. The rearrangement joins TRBV2 to TRBJ1-2; 8 nucleotides match TRBD1. The trim removed 5 bases at V and 4 bases at J, leaving 9 bases unmatched. Germline V gene data show CDR1 as SNHLY and CDR2 as FYNNEI. The CDR3 totals 15 residues. CDR3 sequence: CASSLDRAKGYGYTF. In DNA form, the CDR3 reads TGTGCCAGCAGTTTGGACAGGGCGAAGGGCTATGGCTACACCTTC.

The chain couples TRBV6-6 to TRBJ2-7, with no clear D. Between the trimmed V and J ends, which lost 0 bases and 0 bases, there was a span of 9 bases. Germline V gene lookup returns CDR1 MNHNY and CDR2 SVGAGI (reference sequence). This CDR3 has 15 residues. CDR3 protein: CASSYSAQYSYEQYF. The CDR3 DNA follows: TGTGCCAGCAGTTACTCCGCACAATACTCCTACGAGCAGTACTTC.

The rearrangement uses TRBV4-3 and TRBJ2-5; TRBD1 aligns across 7 bases. The ends lost 0 bases at V and 2 bases at J; junction bases unmatched: 9. Germline CDR1 and CDR2: LGHNA and YSLEER. The CDR3 spans 17 residues. The CDR3 nucleotides read TGCGCCAGCAGCCAAGATAGGATGGGGACAGCACAAGAGACCCAGTACTTC. It encodes CASSQDRMGTAQETQYF.

The rearrangement uses TRBV4-3 and TRBJ2-7, with 7 bases aligning to TRBD1. Germline-derived CDR1 and CDR2 are LGHNA and YSLEER. Germline trimming cut 0 bases from V and 2 bases from J; bases unmatched to any gene: 7. This CDR3 is 16 amino acids long. This CDR3 reads CASSQDVYQGAYEQYF. The DNA for the CDR3 is TGCGCCAGCAGCCAAGATGTTTACCAGGGGGCCTACGAGCAGTACTTC.

The chain recombines TRBV5-1 with TRBJ1-4; D is unclear. Germline CDR1 and CDR2: SGHRS and YFSETQ. The CDR3 sequence is 14 residues long. The V and J ends lost 5 bases and 6 bases respectively, with 14 bases between them. The CDR3 DNA reads TGCGCCAGCAGAGAGGGTGGGCGTGATGAAAAACTGTTTTTT. Translation gives CASREGGRDEKLFF.

The J gene is TRBJ1-2, the V gene TRBV7-9; TRBD1 might be the D (5 bases). Germline CDR1 SEHNR, CDR2 FQNEAQ (reference sequence). The CDR3 is 15 amino acids. V lost 0 bases and J lost 1, with 9 bases in between. The CDR3 protein is CASSLAGEGNYGYTF. The CDR3 DNA is TGTGCCAGCAGCTTAGCAGGGGAGGGTAACTATGGCTACACCTTC.